One sample yielded the 13 T cell receptor beta chains listed below, sequenced in a study of T-cell memory formation after mild COVID-19. Using its own MiXCR run on the 5' RACE reads, TCRdb lists one record per CDR3 protein. In the table there are 270,000 or so distinct CDR3 sequences, 16% of which are singletons. The sample consisted of PBMCs or a T cell subset sorted from them (not recorded which). The receptors originated from a man between 18 and 35 years old who had mild COVID-19 (a few samples of this study predate the infection). Cell type and time point are not known.

Only a few counts were recorded for this clonotype. The chain employs TRBV11-2 and TRBJ2-2, with D possibly being TRBD1 (7 bases). The CDR3 is 15 residues long. CDR1 is SGHAT, CDR2 FQNNGV, per germline. V dropped 3 bases and J dropped 3 bases, with 11 bases sitting between them. The CDR3 loop reads CASSFSRGDTGELFF. The CDR3 region has the DNA TGTGCCAGCAGCTTTTCCAGGGGGGACACCGGGGAGCTGTTTTTT.

This clonotype occurred many times. This chain uses TRBV18 with TRBJ2-7, with 7 bases lining up with TRBD1. The CDR3 runs to 16 residues. CDR1 KGHSH and CDR2 LQKENI come from the germline V gene. V was pared by 3 bases and J by 4 bases, with 12 bases of the junction left unmatched. The CDR3 bases are TGTGCCAGCTCACCCGCCGGAACAGGGGCCTTGTACGAGCAGTACGTC. It is translated as CASSPAGTGALYEQYV.

V usage is TRBV5-1 and J usage is TRBJ2-3; D uncertain. The V gene's germline CDR1 is SGHRS and CDR2 YFSETQ. CDR3 length: 14 amino acids. Between the trimmed V and J ends, which lost 4 bases and 4 bases, there was a span of 13 bases. The chain's CDR3 is CASSGGELADTQYF. The CDR3 DNA is TGCGCCAGCAGCGGCGGTGAGCTGGCAGATACGCAGTATTTT.

The table lists this clonotype with a few counts. This chain links TRBV4-1 with TRBJ2-7; D may be TRBD2 (7 bases). This CDR3 has 17 amino acids. Between the trimmed V and J ends, which lost 2 bases and 4 bases, there was a span of 21 bases. Per the germline V gene, CDR1 is MGHRA and CDR2 is YSYEKL. Here the CDR3 reads CASSQSFARGARYEQYF. DNA for the CDR3: TGCGCCAGCAGCCAATCCTTCGCCCGGGGGGCGAGATACGAGCAGTACTTC.

The rearrangement uses TRBV4-1 and TRBJ1-4; D perhaps matches TRBD1 (6 bases). Germline V gives CDR1 MGHRA, CDR2 YSYEKL. CDR3 length: 16 amino acids. V was pared by 1 base and J by 3 bases, with 12 bases between. CDR3 coding DNA: TGCGCCAGCAGCCAAGGCGGGGGGCCGGCTAATGAAAAACTGTTTTTT. Translation gives CASSQGGGPANEKLFF.

The V gene is TRBV6-5, the J gene TRBJ1-6, with D unclear. The CDR3 is 17 amino acids. The V end was cut by 0 bases, the J end by 8 bases, with 17 bases between. Germline V gene data show CDR1 as MNHEY and CDR2 as SVGAGI. The CDR3 spells CASSYSPKGFSHSPLHF. CDR3 in DNA: TGTGCCAGCAGTTACTCTCCGAAGGGCTTTTCCCATTCACCCCTCCACTTT.

The table lists this clonotype with a few counts. The V gene is TRBV7-9, the J gene TRBJ2-4; TRBD1 might be the D (6 bases). Germline V CDR1 and CDR2: SEHNR, FQNEAQ (reference sequence). The length of the CDR3 is 15 residues. The V end lost 1 base, the J end lost 2 bases, and 9 bases lay between the germline ends. Here the CDR3 DNA reads TGTGCCAGCAGCTTAGGACAGGCTCCCAAAAACATTCAGTACTTC. Its translation: CASSLGQAPKNIQYF.

This clonotype showed up just a few times. The V and J genes are TRBV12-3 or TRBV12-4 and TRBJ2-3; TRBD1 agrees at 9 bases. The CDR3 spans 14 residues. V gave up 6 bases and J gave up 1 base; unmatched junction bases: 2. This CDR3 is CASRDRGGTDTQYF. The CDR3 DNA reads as TGTGCCAGCAGAGACAGGGGGGGCACAGATACGCAGTATTTT.

The V gene is TRBV20-1, the J gene TRBJ1-5; 9 bases line up with TRBD1. V lost 5 bases to trimming and J lost 5 bases; unmatched junction nucleotides: 7. The CDR3 totals 14 residues. Germline CDR1 is DFQATT and CDR2 is SNEGSKA (reference sequence). The CDR3 spells CSALLTGGHQPQHF. CDR3 bases: TGCAGTGCTTTATTAACAGGGGGCCATCAGCCCCAGCATTTT.

V is TRBV7-2 and J is TRBJ2-5; possible D gene TRBD1, 6 bases. CDR1 is SGHTA and CDR2 is FQGNSA in the germline V gene. The V end lost 5 bases, the J end lost 3 bases, and 16 bases lay between the germline ends. The CDR3 covers 15 residues. Here the CDR3 reads CASSPKGQPKETQYF. Written as DNA, the CDR3 is TGTGCCAGCAGCCCTAAAGGACAGCCTAAAGAGACCCAGTACTTC. Full variable domain (remainder filled in from reference TRBV7-2 and TRBJ2-5): GAGVSQSPSNKVTEKGKDVELRCDPISGHTALYWYRQSLGQGLEFLIYFQGNSAPDKSGLPSDRFSAERTGGSVSTLTIQRTQQEDSAVYLCASSPKGQPKETQYFGPGTRLLVL.

This chain joins TRBV29-1 and TRBJ2-3, with TRBD1 matching over 8 bases. CDR1 and CDR2 from the germline V gene are SQVTM and ANQGSEA. The V and J ends lost 8 bases and 2 bases, in that order; junction bases with no gene match: 6. This CDR3 has 13 amino acids. CDR3 sequence: CSLGQGNTDTQYF. The CDR3, as DNA: TGCAGCCTAGGACAGGGAAACACAGATACGCAGTATTTT.

This clonotype was detected only a few times. This chain joins TRBV11-2 and TRBJ1-6; no clear D gene. This CDR3 comprises 12 residues. Trimming took 10 bases from V and 8 from J, leaving 12 bases between them. Germline assignment: CDR1 SGHAT and CDR2 FQNNGV. The CDR3 DNA follows: TGTGCCACACAGCCCCTGGATTCACCCCTCCACTTT. Translated: CATQPLDSPLHF.

This clonotype was picked up a small number of times. V gene TRBV5-1 combines with J gene TRBJ2-3; 10 nucleotides match TRBD2. The germline CDR1 and CDR2 sequences are SGHRS and YFSETQ. Losses at the gene ends were 6 bases for V and 2 bases for J; bases not matched to a gene: 9. This CDR3 has 16 amino acids. CDR3 sequence reads: CASMLGLADSTDTQYF. CDR3 DNA: TGCGCCAGCATGCTTGGACTAGCGGATTCCACAGATACGCAGTATTTT.